These T cell receptor beta chains were read from a single sample in a study of shared clonotypes between healthy human individuals. Libraries were prepared by immunoSEQ multiplex PCR; TCRdb keeps only in-frame clonotypes and omits some of them. Of 550,000 to 650,000 clones in the sample, about 96% are singletons; the top ten hold about 0.12%. The specimen was naive CD8+ T cells sorted from blood. The receptors originated from a woman aged 30 to 39 in good health. Both conserved end residues are part of each CDR3. A D gene is named only where the DNA matches it firmly. Rows give clone size only sometimes, using once, few, many, or a class for an expanded clone.

j_gene,abundance,d_gene,v_gene,CDR3aa,CDR3nt
TRBJ1-2,.,.,TRBV19,CASSIGALYGYTF,TGTGCCAGTAGCATTGGCGCACTGTATGGCTACACCTTC
TRBJ2-7,.,.,TRBV28,CASKAGVNLVYEQYF,TGTGCCAGCAAGGCAGGCGTGAATCTCGTCTACGAGCAGTACTTC
TRBJ1-1,.,.,TRBV5-1,CASSLVFWGTEAFF,TGCGCCAGCAGCTTGGTTTTTTGGGGAACTGAAGCTTTCTTT
TRBJ2-7,.,.,TRBV27,CASSPGYEQYF,TGTGCCAGCAGCCCGGGATACGAGCAGTACTTC
TRBJ1-5,.,.,TRBV6-5,CASSRDALTQHF,TGTGCCAGCAGCCGGGACGCCTTAACCCAGCATTTT
TRBJ1-5,.,TRBD1,TRBV5-6,CASSRTGYNQPQHF,TGTGCCAGCAGCCGGACAGGGTATAATCAGCCCCAGCATTTT
TRBJ2-7,.,.,TRBV27,CASSLGKDGSYEQYF,TGTGCCAGCAGTTTAGGGAAAGACGGCTCCTACGAGCAGTACTTC
TRBJ2-1,.,TRBD2,TRBV10-1,CASSVAGGPYNEQFF,TGCGCCAGCAGTGTGGCGGGAGGGCCCTACAATGAGCAGTTCTTC
TRBJ2-5,.,.,TRBV5-6,CASSSFKESKWETQYF,TGTGCCAGCAGCTCATTTAAGGAGTCGAAGTGGGAGACCCAGTACTTC
TRBJ2-4,.,TRBD1,TRBV13,CASRSGGAEYF,TGTGCCAGCAGATCAGGGGGCGCGGAGTACTTC
TRBJ2-2,.,.,TRBV10-3,CAIRGDTGELFF,TGTGCCATCAGGGGGGACACCGGGGAGCTGTTTTTT
TRBJ2-5,.,.,TRBV19,CASSIDLETGLHETQYF,TGTGCCAGTAGTATAGATCTAGAAACAGGGTTGCACGAGACCCAGTACTTC
TRBJ1-1,.,TRBD1,TRBV5-6,CASSMDREWTEAFF,TGTGCCAGCAGCATGGACAGGGAGTGGACTGAAGCTTTCTTT
TRBJ2-5,.,.,TRBV7-8,CASSLQAGAQETQYF,TGTGCCAGCAGCTTACAAGCTGGGGCTCAAGAGACCCAGTACTTC
TRBJ2-7,.,TRBD2,TRBV5-4,CASSLGTGGAEQYF,TGTGCCAGCAGCTTGGGTACGGGAGGGGCCGAGCAGTACTTC
TRBJ1-2,.,.,TRBV28,CASSFRANYGYTF,TGTGCCAGCAGTTTCAGGGCTAACTATGGCTACACCTTC
TRBJ2-7,.,.,TRBV7-9,CASSLGVTGSYEQYF,TGTGCCAGCAGCTTAGGAGTCACAGGGTCCTACGAGCAGTACTTC
TRBJ2-7,.,.,TRBV27,CASSLLTSYEQYF,TGTGCCAGCAGTTTACTCACCTCCTACGAGCAGTACTTC
TRBJ1-2,.,.,TRBV10-3,CAISEWQVYGYTF,TGTGCCATCAGTGAATGGCAAGTCTATGGCTACACCTTC
TRBJ2-7,.,TRBD2,TRBV7-2,CASSSASGSYYEQYF,TGTGCCAGCAGCTCCGCTAGCGGGAGCTACTACGAGCAGTACTTC
TRBJ2-5,few,.,TRBV28,CASSLGETQYF,TGTGCCAGCAGTTTAGGGGAGACCCAGTACTTC
TRBJ1-2,.,TRBD1,TRBV27,CASRLNRGRGYGYTF,TGTGCCAGCAGGTTAAACAGGGGGCGAGGCTATGGCTACACCTTC
TRBJ2-7,.,TRBD1,TRBV5-1,CASSWTGGEQYF,TGCGCCAGCAGCTGGACAGGGGGTGAGCAGTACTTC
TRBJ2-3,once,TRBD2,TRBV7-8,CASSLYGTSGSSSTDTQYF,TGTGCCAGCAGCTTATACGGGACTAGCGGGTCTAGTAGCACAGATACGCAGTATTTT
TRBJ2-5,.,.,TRBV25-1,CASSEVRAGETQYF,TGTGCCAGCAGTGAGGTCAGGGCCGGAGAGACCCAGTACTTC
TRBJ2-7,.,TRBD1,TRBV13,CASSFDRDYEQYF,TGTGCCAGCAGCTTCGACAGGGACTACGAGCAGTACTTC
TRBJ2-1,.,.,TRBV6-5,CASSPGDSLYNEQFF,TGTGCCAGCAGTCCGGGGGACTCCCTCTACAATGAGCAGTTCTTC
TRBJ2-7,.,.,TRBV13,CASSFVSGSLNEQYF,TGTGCCAGCAGCTTTGTCAGTGGGAGTCTTAACGAGCAGTACTTC
TRBJ2-3,.,TRBD2,TRBV27,CASSPRGLAGDVLGTDTQYF,TGTGCCAGCAGTCCGAGAGGACTAGCGGGAGATGTTCTCGGCACAGATACGCAGTATTTT
TRBJ2-1,.,.,TRBV27,CASRGGRENYNEQFF,TGTGCCAGCAGGGGGGGACGGGAAAACTACAATGAGCAGTTCTTC
TRBJ2-5,once,.,TRBV7-9,CASSLWSGRIYSETQYF,TGTGCCAGCAGCTTATGGTCGGGGCGCATCTACTCTGAGACCCAGTACTTC
TRBJ2-5,.,.,TRBV2,CASNLASRGQETQYF,TGTGCCAGCAATCTAGCGTCGAGAGGCCAAGAGACCCAGTACTTC
TRBJ2-2,.,.,TRBV28,CASSPNMRELFF,TGTGCCAGCAGTCCCAACATGAGGGAGCTGTTTTTT
TRBJ2-7,.,.,TRBV7-9,CASSFVSYEQYF,TGTGCCAGCAGCTTCGTTTCTTACGAGCAGTACTTC
TRBJ1-1,.,TRBD1,TRBV28,CASSLSLWTGSSTEAFF,TGTGCCAGCAGTCTCAGTCTTTGGACAGGGTCGAGCACTGAAGCTTTCTTT
TRBJ1-5,.,.,TRBV27,CASSSTDTFNQPQHF,TGTGCCAGCAGTTCGACAGACACCTTTAATCAGCCCCAGCATTTT
TRBJ2-7,.,.,TRBV9,CASSPDASYEQYF,TGTGCCAGCAGCCCGGACGCGAGTTACGAGCAGTACTTC
TRBJ1-2,.,.,TRBV9,CASSVDGGLYGYTF,TGTGCCAGCAGCGTAGACGGCGGACTCTATGGCTACACCTTC
TRBJ1-1,.,.,TRBV19,CASSALEGWNTEAFF,TGTGCCAGTAGTGCCTTGGAGGGGTGGAACACTGAAGCTTTCTTT
TRBJ2-7,.,TRBD1,TRBV6-1,CASRSGTGAYEQYF,TGTGCCAGCCGTTCCGGGACAGGGGCCTACGAGCAGTACTTC
TRBJ2-7,.,TRBD1,TRBV6-5,CASSYSGQGAYEQYF,TGTGCCAGCAGTTACTCGGGACAGGGGGCCTACGAGCAGTACTTC
TRBJ2-7,.,TRBD2,TRBV5-5,CASSLAGGGIYEQYF,TGTGCCAGCAGCTTGGCCGGCGGGGGAATCTACGAGCAGTACTTC
TRBJ2-7,.,TRBD2,TRBV4-2,CASSQAISGSFAEQYF,TGTGCCAGCAGCCAAGCAATTAGCGGGAGTTTTGCCGAGCAGTACTTC
TRBJ1-2,.,.,TRBV11-2,CASSLGAYGYTF,TGTGCCAGCAGCTTAGGGGCATATGGCTACACCTTC
TRBJ2-7,.,.,TRBV6-1,CASSDGGNGYEQYF,TGTGCCAGCAGTGACGGAGGAAATGGCTACGAGCAGTACTTC
TRBJ2-1,.,.,TRBV5-5,CASSLAYNEQFF,TGTGCCAGCAGCTTGGCCTACAATGAGCAGTTCTTC
TRBJ1-2,.,TRBD1,TRBV27,CASRTGYYGYTF,TGTGCCAGCAGGACAGGGTACTATGGCTACACCTTC
TRBJ2-2,.,TRBD2,TRBV7-9,CASSLETLAAGELFF,TGTGCCAGCAGCTTAGAAACACTAGCGGCCGGGGAGCTGTTTTTT
TRBJ2-6,.,TRBD2,TRBV13,CASSLGGTSATISSGANVLTF,TGTGCCAGCAGCTTAGGCGGGACTAGCGCCACAATCAGCTCTGGGGCCAACGTCCTGACTTTC
TRBJ2-5,once,.,TRBV19,CASRGTVWETQYF,TGTGCCAGTAGGGGGACTGTTTGGGAGACCCAGTACTTC